This TCR beta chain was captured in a study of post-analysis software for immune sequencing data. Findings and caveats of the study: Controls had significantly higher normalized Chao1 diversity than multiple sclerosis patients.

As to this clonotype: The antigen is undetermined.

Unique molecular identifiers featured in each of the TCR beta cDNA libraries. TCRdb recomputed calls from the PCR reads with MiXCR, one row per CDR3 protein. Here the sample spans 450,000 to 700,000 distinct CDR3 sequences, 44% being singletons. The receptor was derived from a girl between 5 and 17 years old with multiple sclerosis. Input material: blood.

The CDR3 DNA reads as TGTGCCAGCAGCCCCAGGGGGCTTCGCTCCTACGAGCAGTACTTC. It encodes CASSPRGLRSYEQYF. This chain links TRBV3-1 with TRBJ2-7, with TRBD1 identical over 8 bases. J lost 0 bases, V lost 4 bases, and 5 bases had no gene match. CDR1 is LGHDT and CDR2 is YNNKEL in the germline V gene (reference sequence). The CDR3 has 15 residues.